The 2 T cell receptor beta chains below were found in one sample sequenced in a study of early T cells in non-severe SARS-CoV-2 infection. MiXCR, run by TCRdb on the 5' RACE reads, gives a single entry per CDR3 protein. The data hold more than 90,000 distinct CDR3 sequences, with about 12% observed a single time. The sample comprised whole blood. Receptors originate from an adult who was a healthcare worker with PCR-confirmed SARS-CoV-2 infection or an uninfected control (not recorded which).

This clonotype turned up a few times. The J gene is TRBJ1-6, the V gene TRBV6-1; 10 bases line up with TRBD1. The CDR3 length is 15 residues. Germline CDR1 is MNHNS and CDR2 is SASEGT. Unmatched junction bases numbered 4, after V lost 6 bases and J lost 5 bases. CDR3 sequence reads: CASRVGQGNNSPLHF. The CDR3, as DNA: TGTGCCAGCAGGGTGGGACAGGGGAATAATTCACCCCTCCACTTT.

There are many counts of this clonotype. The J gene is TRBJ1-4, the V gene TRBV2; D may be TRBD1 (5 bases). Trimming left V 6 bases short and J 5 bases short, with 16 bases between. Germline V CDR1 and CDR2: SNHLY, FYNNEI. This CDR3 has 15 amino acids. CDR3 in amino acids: CASRENRDGNEKLFF. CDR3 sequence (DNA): TGTGCCAGCAGGGAAAACCGGGACGGGAATGAAAAACTGTTTTTT.